These T cell receptor beta chains were read from a single sample in a study of T-cell memory formation after mild COVID-19. TCRdb redid the calling of the 5' RACE reads with MiXCR, one entry per CDR3 protein. The table shows over 400,000 distinct CDR3 sequences, with less than 25% occurring only once. The specimen was PBMCs or a T cell subset sorted from them (not recorded which). These receptors all stem from an adult woman who had mild COVID-19 (a few samples of this study predate the infection). Cell type and time point are not known. The CDR3 runs from the conserved cysteine through the conserved F or W. Each record gives: D gene, clone size, J gene, V gene, CDR3 DNA, CDR3 protein. D genes are given only for firm matches. Some rows have no size entry. The others give once, few or many, or a class for an expanded clone.

>TRBD1|few|TRBJ2-7|TRBV20-1
TGCAGTGCAGGACAGGGGGCGCTGAACGAGCAGTACTTC
CSAGQGALNEQYF
>.|few|TRBJ2-1|TRBV6-5
TGTGCCAGCAGTTTGTACGCCGGGGCCTACAATGAGCAGTTCTTC
CASSLYAGAYNEQFF
>TRBD2|many|TRBJ2-7|TRBV9
TGTGCCAGTGCCTTTAGCGGGAGCTCCTACGAGCAGTACTTC
CASAFSGSSYEQYF
>TRBD1|many|TRBJ1-2|TRBV6-5
TGTGCCACTCAGAAGACAGGGCGGAATTATGGCTACACCTTC
CATQKTGRNYGYTF
>TRBD2|.|TRBJ2-1|TRBV24-1
TGTGCCACCAGTGATCTCAGCGGGAGTAGGGACAATGAGCAGTTCTTC
CATSDLSGSRDNEQFF
>TRBD2|.|TRBJ2-4|TRBV7-8
TGTGCCAGCGGCTGGGGACTAGCGGGAGAAAGAAAAAACATTCAGTACTTC
CASGWGLAGERKNIQYF
>.|.|TRBJ1-5|TRBV24-1
TGTGCCACCAGTGATTCGAACGGGAAAGACAATCAGCCCCAGCATTTT
CATSDSNGKDNQPQHF
>.|.|TRBJ2-5|TRBV20-1
TGCAGTGCTAGCTCCACTGACAGCCAAGAGACCCAGTACTTC
CSASSTDSQETQYF
>.|few|TRBJ2-1|TRBV7-8
TGTGCCAGCAGCTTAGAGGGGACAATCTACAATGAGCAGTTCTTC
CASSLEGTIYNEQFF
>.|.|TRBJ1-2|TRBV12-3/TRBV12-4
TGTGCCAGCAGTTTTGTCGAGGGCTATGGCTACACCTTC
CASSFVEGYGYTF
>.|.|TRBJ2-7|TRBV24-1
TGTGCCACCAGTGATCCTGGACAGTACGAGCAGTACTTC
CATSDPGQYEQYF
>.|few|TRBJ2-4|TRBV29-1
TGCAGCGTTGAAGGTGCAGCTCCCCTAGCCAAAAACATTCAGTACTTC
CSVEGAAPLAKNIQYF
>.|many|TRBJ1-6|TRBV7-9
TGTGCCAGCACCCGCGACCTGGGAAGTTCACCCCTCCACTTT
CASTRDLGSSPLHF
>TRBD2|.|TRBJ2-7|TRBV18
TGTGCCAGCTCCGCAGCGGGAGGGCCGAGGGAGCAGTACTTC
CASSAAGGPREQYF
>.|few|TRBJ2-5|TRBV7-2
TGTGCCAGCAGCTTCAATTATGGAGCCGTGGTGGAGACCCAGTACTTC
CASSFNYGAVVETQYF
>.|.|TRBJ1-1|TRBV5-1
TGCGCCAGCAGCTTCGCAGCCATGAACACTGAAGCTTTCTTT
CASSFAAMNTEAFF
>.|few|TRBJ2-1|TRBV7-9
TGTGCCAGCAGCTTATATCCCATAACATCCTACAATGAGCAGTTCTTC
CASSLYPITSYNEQFF
>TRBD2|.|TRBJ2-3|TRBV19
TGTGCCAGTAGCCCTAGCGGGTCACGCACAGATACGCAGTATTTT
CASSPSGSRTDTQYF
>.|.|TRBJ2-2|TRBV7-9
TGTGCCACCCGGGGGGACAGAAGAACGGGCGGGGAGCTGTTTTTT
CATRGDRRTGGELFF
>.|few|TRBJ1-5|TRBV7-2
TGTGCCAGCAGCAGTAGGGGTTCCCAGCCCCAGCATTTT
CASSSRGSQPQHF
>.|few|TRBJ2-3|TRBV2
TGTGCCGGGGCGCAGGGTTCTAGCACAGATACGCAGTATTTT
CAGAQGSSTDTQYF
>.|.|TRBJ1-2|TRBV4-1
TGCGCCAGCAGCCTTCACAGGGCGGTGGACTATGGCTACACCTTC
CASSLHRAVDYGYTF
>.|.|TRBJ1-6|TRBV12-3/TRBV12-4
TGTGCCAGCAGTGCCTCCTATAATTCACCCCTCCACTTT
CASSASYNSPLHF
>.|.|TRBJ2-1|TRBV25-1
TGTGCCAGCAGTGATACAGGTAGGGGTGAGCAGTTCTTC
CASSDTGRGEQFF
>.|few|TRBJ1-5|TRBV20-1
TGCAGTGCTAGTAGGGGGAGGGGCAATCAGCCCCAGCATTTT
CSASRGRGNQPQHF
>TRBD1|.|TRBJ1-1|TRBV12-3/TRBV12-4
TGTGCCAGCAGCCACGGACAGGGGGAAACTGAAGCTTTCTTT
CASSHGQGETEAFF
>.|few|TRBJ1-2|TRBV9
TGTGCCAGCAGCGTAGGGGGGACATCCAACTATGGCTACACCTTC
CASSVGGTSNYGYTF
>TRBD2|few|TRBJ2-3|TRBV29-1
TGCAGCGTTGAACGAAGAGGGAGGGGCACAGATACGCAGTATTTT
CSVERRGRGTDTQYF
>TRBD2|.|TRBJ2-5|TRBV20-1
TGCAGTGCTAGGGGACTAGCGAGCTTCCAAGAGACCCAGTACTTC
CSARGLASFQETQYF
>.|few|TRBJ2-7|TRBV5-1
TGCGCCAGCAGCTTGGGAGGTGGGAGGAGCACCTACGAGCAGTACTTC
CASSLGGGRSTYEQYF
>TRBD2|.|TRBJ2-7|TRBV19
TGTGCCAGTAGTTCACGGACTAGTTTCTACGAGCAGTACTTC
CASSSRTSFYEQYF
>TRBD2|few|TRBJ2-3|TRBV12-5
TGTGCTAGTGGTCTAGGGACTACTACAGATACGCAGTATTTT
CASGLGTTTDTQYF
>TRBD1|.|TRBJ2-3|TRBV12-3/TRBV12-4
TGTGCCAGCAGCTCGCCGGGACAGATGGATACGCAGTATTTT
CASSSPGQMDTQYF
>.|.|TRBJ2-5|TRBV11-3
TGTGCCAGCAGCTTATCGGAGCCGGAGACCCAGTACTTC
CASSLSEPETQYF
>TRBD1|few|TRBJ2-7|TRBV6-5
TGTGCCAGCAGTTACCGGGACAGTAGCCGAAAACAGTACTTC
CASSYRDSSRKQYF
>.|few|TRBJ2-1|TRBV12-3/TRBV12-4
TGTGCCAGCAGTAGTATCGACAGGAGGGAGCAGTTCTTC
CASSSIDRREQFF
>.|few|TRBJ2-3|TRBV9
TGTGCCAGCAGCTCCAGTCCCGGGGCGGCAGATACGCAGTATTTT
CASSSSPGAADTQYF
>.|few|TRBJ2-1|TRBV24-1
TGTGCCACCAGTCCGGGACATGACTACAATGAGCAGTTCTTC
CATSPGHDYNEQFF
>TRBD2|.|TRBJ2-1|TRBV13
TGTGCCAGCAGCTTACATCGACTAGCGCGGAGCTCCTACAATGAGCAGTTCTTC
CASSLHRLARSSYNEQFF
>TRBD1|few|TRBJ1-6|TRBV12-3/TRBV12-4
TGTGCCAGCAGTGGGGGGACAGGGACGATCGGTTCACCCCTCCACTTT
CASSGGTGTIGSPLHF
>TRBD1|.|TRBJ1-5|TRBV12-3/TRBV12-4
TGTGCCAGCAGTATGACCGGGACAGGCCCCAATCAGCCCCAGCATTTT
CASSMTGTGPNQPQHF
>.|.|TRBJ2-2|TRBV12-3/TRBV12-4
TGTGCCACCCATTTTCGGGGCTCGAACACCGGGGAGCTGTTTTTT
CATHFRGSNTGELFF
>TRBD2|few|TRBJ2-1|TRBV9
TGTGCCAGCAGCGTAGGCGGGAGGAAGGAGCAGTTCTTC
CASSVGGRKEQFF
>TRBD1|.|TRBJ1-1|TRBV3-1
TGTGCCAGCAGCCAGAACAGGGGTTTGAACACTGAAGCTTTCTTT
CASSQNRGLNTEAFF